Listed here are 2 T cell receptor beta chains from one sample, sequenced in a study of cytomegalovirus exposure and HLA in healthy donors. PCR primers comprised 60 Vbeta and 13 Jbeta primers. Clones were read by immunoSEQ multiplex PCR, and TCRdb kept only the in-frame ones, dropping some. The profile shows some 170,000 clones, roughly a tenth of them singletons. Sequencing was performed on PBMCs. The source of these receptors is a woman aged 25 to 39 in good health and CMV-seropositive.

This clone was seen a handful of times. This chain connects TRBV7-9 to TRBJ2-7; TRBD2 matches at 9 bases. CDR3 length equals 18 residues. Losses at the gene ends were 2 bases for V and 2 bases for J; bases not matched to a gene: 13. CDR1 SEHNR and CDR2 FQNEAQ come from the germline V gene (reference sequence). This CDR3 reads CASSLFGGRAKAPYEQYF. CDR3 nucleotides: TGTGCCAGCAGCTTATTTGGCGGGAGGGCCAAGGCGCCCTACGAGCAGTACTTC.

This clone was observed a few times. The CDR3 spells CASSYDRRNTEAFF. The CDR3 DNA reads as TGTGCCAGCAGTTACGACAGGAGAAACACTGAAGCTTTCTTT. V gene TRBV6-5 combines with J gene TRBJ1-1; TRBD1 is a possible D gene (6 bases). This CDR3 is built from 14 residues. Germline V lookup: CDR1 MNHEY, CDR2 SVGAGI. Trimming took 2 bases from V and 2 from J, leaving 9 bases between them.